These T cell receptor beta chains were read from a single sample in a study of shared clonotypes between healthy human individuals. Sequenced by immunoSEQ multiplex PCR; TCRdb stores in-frame clones only, minus some. Among approximately 2.1 million clones, 80% to 95% were seen once, and the ten largest hold 0.39%. The sequenced sample was naive CD4+ T cells from PBMCs. The receptor source for this set is a man aged 18-30 years in good health. Some clones in this sample may be carry-over from other donors' samples. The CDR3 runs from the conserved cysteine through the conserved F or W. Fields, in order: V gene, clone size, J gene, D gene, CDR3 protein, CDR3 DNA. The D gene is left open where the match is weak. Size is omitted from some rows. Given values are once, few, many or a class for expanded clones.

>TRBV27|.|TRBJ1-2|TRBD1
CASSNGQGTPSGYGYTF
TGTGCCAGCAGTAATGGACAGGGAACCCCCTCTGGTTATGGCTACACCTTC
>TRBV6-1|.|TRBJ2-7|TRBD1
CASKWGTGPYEQYF
TGTGCCAGCAAGTGGGGGACAGGACCCTACGAGCAGTACTTC
>TRBV15|.|TRBJ2-7|TRBD2
CATSQDVLAESHF
TGTGCCACCAGCCAAGACGTTCTAGCGGAGTCTCACTTC
>TRBV6-5|.|TRBJ2-3|.
CASSGRTSTDTQYF
TGTGCCAGCAGCGGGCGGACTAGCACAGATACGCAGTATTTT
>TRBV6-4|.|TRBJ1-5|TRBD1
CASRGDRGSGQPQHF
TGTGCCAGCAGGGGAGACAGGGGTTCGGGCCAGCCCCAGCATTTT
>TRBV5-1|.|TRBJ2-6|.
CASSKEGSGANVLTF
TGCGCCAGCAGCAAAGAAGGAAGTGGGGCCAACGTCCTGACTTTC
>TRBV9|.|TRBJ1-1|TRBD1
CASSSTTGQTEAFF
TGTGCCAGCAGCTCTACGACAGGGCAAACTGAAGCTTTCTTT
>TRBV6-5|.|TRBJ2-3|.
CASRPRAPDTQYF
TGTGCCAGCAGACCCCGCGCCCCCGATACGCAGTATTTT
>TRBV27|.|TRBJ2-4|.
CASSYNRVRENIQYF
TGTGCCAGCAGTTATAACAGGGTACGGGAAAACATTCAGTACTTC
>TRBV30|.|TRBJ2-6|TRBD2
CAWKGREAPGANVLTF
TGTGCCTGGAAAGGGCGGGAGGCTCCTGGGGCCAACGTCCTGACTTTC
>TRBV2|once|TRBJ1-4|.
CASRDRGIREKLFF
TGTGCCAGCAGGGACCGGGGGATCCGCGAAAAACTGTTTTTT
>TRBV25-1|few|TRBJ2-2|.
CASRHPRDTGELFF
TGTGCCAGCAGGCACCCCCGGGACACCGGGGAGCTGTTTTTT
>TRBV4-3|.|TRBJ2-5|.
CASSQGLIGGETQYF
TGCGCCAGCAGCCAAGGGTTAATAGGTGGGGAGACCCAGTACTTC
>TRBV11-2|.|TRBJ1-3|.
CASSFGGGNTIYF
TGTGCCAGCAGCTTTGGCGGGGGAAACACCATATATTTT
>TRBV6-5|once|TRBJ1-5|.
CASSTTGRNQPQHF
TGTGCCAGCAGTACTACAGGGCGGAATCAGCCCCAGCATTTT
>TRBV11-2|.|TRBJ1-1|.
CASSRSGAMNTEAFF
TGTGCCAGCAGCCGATCGGGGGCCATGAACACTGAAGCTTTCTTT
>TRBV5-1|.|TRBJ2-1|.
CASRDGSGEQFF
TGCGCCAGCAGAGACGGTTCGGGAGAGCAGTTCTTC
>TRBV7-7|.|TRBJ2-5|.
CASSPLRVETQYF
TGTGCCAGCAGCCCCCTGCGGGTGGAGACCCAGTACTTC
>TRBV6-4|.|TRBJ1-2|.
CASSDGPRGYTF
TGTGCCAGCAGTGACGGCCCTCGGGGCTACACCTTC
>TRBV2|once|TRBJ1-5|.
CASGWTRNQPQHF
TGTGCCAGCGGTTGGACACGCAATCAGCCCCAGCATTTT
>TRBV18|.|TRBJ1-1|.
CASSPEIVSEAFF
TGTGCCAGCTCACCAGAGATAGTCTCTGAAGCTTTCTTT
>TRBV27|.|TRBJ1-4|TRBD1
CASSFRQGAGANEKLFF
TGTGCCAGCAGTTTCAGACAGGGGGCAGGGGCTAATGAAAAACTGTTTTTT
>TRBV27|.|TRBJ1-1|.
CASSLSGGLLTEAFF
TGTGCCAGCAGTTTATCGGGGGGCCTACTCACTGAAGCTTTCTTT
>TRBV5-5|.|TRBJ1-1|.
CASSLYQGSTEAFF
TGTGCCAGCAGCTTGTATCAGGGATCCACTGAAGCTTTCTTT
>TRBV21-1|.|TRBJ2-1|.
CASSTNRDQYNEQFF
TGTGCCAGCAGCACGAACCGGGACCAGTACAATGAGCAGTTCTTC
>TRBV14|.|TRBJ2-4|.
CASSQASYPAKNIQYF
TGTGCCAGCAGCCAAGCGTCGTATCCAGCCAAAAACATTCAGTACTTC
>TRBV5-5|few|TRBJ1-1|TRBD1
CASSLIQGTTEAFF
TGTGCCAGCAGCCTAATACAGGGGACCACTGAAGCTTTCTTT
>TRBV28|.|TRBJ1-5|TRBD1
CASSRPVAGGRNQPQHF
TGTGCCAGCAGCCGACCGGTGGCAGGGGGACGGAATCAGCCCCAGCATTTT
>TRBV5-1|.|TRBJ2-3|.
CASSFSPTDTQYF
TGCGCCAGCAGCTTTAGTCCGACAGATACGCAGTATTTT
>TRBV28|.|TRBJ2-6|TRBD2
CASSSASSGGYSGANVLTF
TGTGCCAGCAGTTCAGCCTCTAGCGGGGGTTACTCTGGGGCCAACGTCCTGACTTTC
>TRBV5-1|.|TRBJ1-1|.
CATIPIKGNTEAFF
TGCGCCACCATCCCCATCAAAGGAAACACTGAAGCTTTCTTT
>TRBV5-8|.|TRBJ2-7|.
CASSSPGRGSYEQYF
TGTGCCAGCAGCTCACCGGGACGGGGCTCCTACGAGCAGTACTTC
>TRBV30|.|TRBJ2-1|TRBD2
CAWIRLAGAYNEQFF
TGTGCCTGGATTCGACTAGCGGGAGCCTACAATGAGCAGTTCTTC
>TRBV21-1|.|TRBJ2-3|.
CASRRGTSGRGTKSTDTQYF
TGTGCCAGCAGGAGGGGGACTAGCGGGAGGGGAACCAAGAGCACAGATACGCAGTATTTT
>TRBV4-1|once|TRBJ2-7|TRBD2
CASSLLNRGVYEQYF
TGCGCCAGCAGCCTTTTAAACCGGGGGGTCTACGAGCAGTACTTC
>TRBV25-1|.|TRBJ1-1|.
CASRGGATEAFF
TGTGCCAGCAGGGGGGGTGCGACTGAAGCTTTCTTT
>TRBV11-1|once|TRBJ2-7|TRBD1
CASSLGAGGGEQYF
TGTGCCAGCAGCTTAGGGGCAGGGGGCGGCGAGCAGTACTTC
>TRBV7-9|.|TRBJ2-1|TRBD2
CASSLGSLAGGGEQFF
TGTGCCAGCAGCTTAGGTTCACTAGCGGGAGGAGGTGAGCAGTTCTTC
>TRBV28|.|TRBJ1-2|.
CASETRDVGHYGYTF
TGTGCCAGCGAAACCCGGGACGTGGGGCACTATGGCTACACCTTC
>TRBV29-1|.|TRBJ1-1|.
CSVKTRGGNTEAFF
TGCAGCGTGAAGACCCGCGGAGGGAACACTGAAGCTTTCTTT
>TRBV30|.|TRBJ2-1|.
CAWRGGNEQFF
TGTGCCTGGAGGGGGGGCAATGAGCAGTTCTTC
>TRBV27|.|TRBJ1-4|.
CASSRSRVDEKLFF
TGTGCCAGCAGCCGGTCTAGGGTAGATGAAAAACTGTTTTTT
>TRBV5-1|.|TRBJ2-1|.
CASSLWGLALFF
TGCGCCAGCAGCTTATGGGGGCTTGCCCTCTTCTTC
>TRBV11-1|.|TRBJ2-5|.
CASSSEGETQYF
TGTGCCAGCAGCTCTGAGGGAGAGACCCAGTACTTC
>TRBV9|.|TRBJ1-3|.
CASQGQGGSGNTIYF
TGTGCCAGCCAAGGGCAAGGGGGCTCTGGAAACACCATATATTTT
>TRBV6-6|.|TRBJ2-1|TRBD2
CASRDSGSSYNEQFF
TGTGCCAGCAGGGATAGCGGGAGCTCCTACAATGAGCAGTTCTTC
>TRBV19|.|TRBJ2-1|TRBD1
CASGGRDSRSYNEQFF
TGTGCCAGTGGAGGTAGGGACAGTCGTTCCTACAATGAGCAGTTCTTC
>TRBV4-1|.|TRBJ2-5|TRBD2
CASSKPGTSGETQYF
TGCGCCAGCAGCAAACCCGGGACTAGCGGGGAGACCCAGTACTTC
>TRBV14|once|TRBJ2-5|TRBD2
CASSGATSPETQYF
TGTGCCAGCAGCGGGGCGACTAGCCCCGAGACCCAGTACTTC
>TRBV7-9|once|TRBJ1-2|.
CASSLGLGGVGYTF
TGTGCCAGCAGCTTAGGATTAGGAGGGGTCGGCTACACCTTC
>TRBV9|few|TRBJ1-2|.
CASSVSGNYGYTF
TGTGCCAGCAGCGTGTCAGGGAACTATGGCTACACCTTC
>TRBV28|.|TRBJ2-7|.
CASRGSGYYEQYF
TGTGCCAGCAGGGGTAGCGGTTACTACGAGCAGTACTTC
>TRBV19|.|TRBJ1-5|.
CASSISNGKNQPQHF
TGTGCCAGTAGTATTTCAAACGGGAAGAATCAGCCCCAGCATTTT